These T cell receptor beta chains were read from a single sample in a study of CD4 and CD8 cells across lung adenocarcinoma regions. Each CDR3 protein is one row after TCRdb ran MiXCR on the PCR reads. The sample includes roughly 7,000 distinct CDR3 sequences, around half of them seen just once. The sequencing input was CD8+ T cells from the center of a lung tumor. The receptors were gathered from a female donor with lung adenocarcinoma. The CD4 and CD8 labels of this study may be unreliable. Each CDR3 is given with its conserved first and last residue. Each record gives: V gene, J gene, D gene, clone size, CDR3 protein, CDR3 DNA. The D gene is left open where the match is weak. Clone size appears in some rows only: once, few, many, or a class for an expanded clone.

V gene: TRBV12-3/TRBV12-4; J gene: TRBJ2-3; D gene: TRBD2; clone size: .; CDR3 protein: CAGSWGGAGDTQYF; CDR3 DNA: TGTGCCGGCAGTTGGGGGGGTGCGGGAGATACCCAGTATTTC
V gene: TRBV6-1; J gene: TRBJ2-3; D gene: .; clone size: .; CDR3 protein: CASSDRARSTDTQYF; CDR3 DNA: TGTGCCAGCAGTGACAGAGCGCGTAGCACAGATACGCAGTATTTT
V gene: TRBV7-2; J gene: TRBJ2-3; D gene: TRBD1; clone size: few; CDR3 protein: CASSSGGGTGNTDTQYF; CDR3 DNA: TGTGCCAGCAGCTCAGGGGGGGGGACAGGGAACACAGATACGCAGTATTTT
V gene: TRBV6-1; J gene: TRBJ2-1; D gene: TRBD2; clone size: many; CDR3 protein: CASSLRLAEQFF; CDR3 DNA: TGTGCCAGCAGTCTCCGACTAGCGGAGCAGTTCTTC
V gene: TRBV5-1; J gene: TRBJ2-1; D gene: .; clone size: few; CDR3 protein: CASTVPSYNEQFF; CDR3 DNA: TGCGCCAGCACCGTTCCCTCCTACAATGAGCAGTTCTTC
V gene: TRBV5-1; J gene: TRBJ2-5; D gene: TRBD2; clone size: few; CDR3 protein: CASSTLAGGPNEQYF; CDR3 DNA: TGCGCCAGCAGCACACTAGCGGGAGGACCCAATGAGCAGTACTTC
V gene: TRBV6-4; J gene: TRBJ2-1; D gene: TRBD2; clone size: .; CDR3 protein: CASSETGGETNEQFF; CDR3 DNA: TGTGCCAGCAGTGAGACGGGAGGAGAAACCAATGAGCAGTTCTTC
V gene: TRBV6-2/TRBV6-3; J gene: TRBJ2-1; D gene: .; clone size: few; CDR3 protein: CASSYSSSGWNEQFF; CDR3 DNA: TGTGCCAGCAGTTACTCGAGCAGCGGTTGGAATGAGCAGTTCTTC
V gene: TRBV12-3/TRBV12-4; J gene: TRBJ2-3; D gene: .; clone size: .; CDR3 protein: CAGSFGGAQDTQYF; CDR3 DNA: TGTGCCGGCAGTTTTGGGGGGGCTCAAGATACCCAGTATTTT
V gene: TRBV6-1; J gene: TRBJ2-2; D gene: .; clone size: .; CDR3 protein: CASSEMLNGELFF; CDR3 DNA: TGTGCCAGCAGTGAGATGTTGAACGGGGAGCTGTTTTTT
V gene: TRBV27; J gene: TRBJ2-5; D gene: .; clone size: few; CDR3 protein: CASSLFSTPPVETQYF; CDR3 DNA: TGTGCCAGCAGTTTATTCAGCACCCCCCCCGTGGAGACCCAGTACTTC
V gene: TRBV6-1; J gene: TRBJ2-4; D gene: .; clone size: once; CDR3 protein: CASSGVRAQDTQYF; CDR3 DNA: TGTGCGAGCAGTGGGGTACGGGCCCAAGATACGCAGTACTTC
V gene: TRBV6-1; J gene: TRBJ2-3; D gene: .; clone size: .; CDR3 protein: CASSEGGAGVGDKDMQYF; CDR3 DNA: TGTGCCAGCAGTGAAGGAGGGGCGGGGGTGGGGGACAAAGACATGCAGTATTTT
V gene: TRBV7-6; J gene: TRBJ2-3; D gene: TRBD1; clone size: medium-sized; CDR3 protein: CASSLGGWGTGAGDTQYF; CDR3 DNA: TGTGCCAGCAGCTTAGGAGGATGGGGGACAGGGGCTGGAGATACGCAGTATTTT
V gene: TRBV5-1; J gene: TRBJ2-3; D gene: .; clone size: many; CDR3 protein: CASRDLPLGTDTQYF; CDR3 DNA: TGCGCCAGCAGGGATCTGCCTTTAGGCACAGATACGCAGTATTTT
V gene: TRBV6-1; J gene: TRBJ2-3; D gene: .; clone size: .; CDR3 protein: CASITGLSAKNTQYF; CDR3 DNA: TGTGCCAGCATCACGGGGCTGTCAGCCAAAAACACGCAGTACTTT
V gene: TRBV11-3; J gene: TRBJ2-7; D gene: .; clone size: .; CDR3 protein: CASSLDPYNEQYF; CDR3 DNA: TGTGCCAGCAGCCTGGACCCCTACAACGAGCAGTACTTC
V gene: TRBV6-4; J gene: TRBJ2-2; D gene: .; clone size: many; CDR3 protein: CASSDSSGGTGELFF; CDR3 DNA: TGTGCCAGCAGTGACTCGTCCGGGGGCACCGGGGAGCTGTTTTTT
V gene: TRBV6-1; J gene: TRBJ2-4; D gene: .; clone size: once; CDR3 protein: CARSVGAGGPETQYF; CDR3 DNA: TGTGCCAGGAGTGTAGGGGCGGGTGGCCCAGAGACGCAGTATTTC
V gene: TRBV6-1; J gene: TRBJ2-5; D gene: TRBD2; clone size: .; CDR3 protein: CASSREGTGQETRLF; CDR3 DNA: TGTGCCAGCAGTAGGGAGGGGACGGGGCAAGAGACCCGGCTTTTC
V gene: TRBV10-3; J gene: TRBJ2-3; D gene: .; clone size: .; CDR3 protein: CAISDVDGTDTQYF; CDR3 DNA: TGTGCCATCAGTGATGTGGACGGGACAGATACGCAGTATTTT
V gene: TRBV11-2; J gene: TRBJ2-2; D gene: TRBD1; clone size: .; CDR3 protein: CASSYNSGTANTGELFF; CDR3 DNA: TGTGCCAGCAGCTATAACTCCGGGACAGCGAACACCGGGGAGCTGTTTTTT
V gene: TRBV7-2; J gene: TRBJ2-5; D gene: .; clone size: .; CDR3 protein: CPSSRGQDTQYF; CDR3 DNA: TGTCCCAGCAGCCGTGGCCAAGATACCCAGTACTTC
V gene: TRBV27; J gene: TRBJ2-5; D gene: .; clone size: medium-sized; CDR3 protein: CASSFLDSRRAQYF; CDR3 DNA: TGTGCCAGCAGTTTTTTGGACAGCAGGAGGGCCCAGTACTTC
V gene: TRBV6-5; J gene: TRBJ2-3; D gene: .; clone size: few; CDR3 protein: CASSYGLRGPDTQYF; CDR3 DNA: TGTGCCAGCAGTTACGGTCTCAGGGGCCCAGATACGCAGTATTTT
V gene: TRBV6-1; J gene: TRBJ2-6; D gene: .; clone size: .; CDR3 protein: CASSLPQGGANVLTF; CDR3 DNA: TGTGCCAGCAGCCTCCCCCAGGGGGGAGCCAACGTCCTGACTTTC
V gene: TRBV7-2; J gene: TRBJ2-7; D gene: .; clone size: .; CDR3 protein: CASTLVGSTDTQYF; CDR3 DNA: TGTGCCAGCACCTTGGTAGGTAGCACAGATACGCAGTACTTC